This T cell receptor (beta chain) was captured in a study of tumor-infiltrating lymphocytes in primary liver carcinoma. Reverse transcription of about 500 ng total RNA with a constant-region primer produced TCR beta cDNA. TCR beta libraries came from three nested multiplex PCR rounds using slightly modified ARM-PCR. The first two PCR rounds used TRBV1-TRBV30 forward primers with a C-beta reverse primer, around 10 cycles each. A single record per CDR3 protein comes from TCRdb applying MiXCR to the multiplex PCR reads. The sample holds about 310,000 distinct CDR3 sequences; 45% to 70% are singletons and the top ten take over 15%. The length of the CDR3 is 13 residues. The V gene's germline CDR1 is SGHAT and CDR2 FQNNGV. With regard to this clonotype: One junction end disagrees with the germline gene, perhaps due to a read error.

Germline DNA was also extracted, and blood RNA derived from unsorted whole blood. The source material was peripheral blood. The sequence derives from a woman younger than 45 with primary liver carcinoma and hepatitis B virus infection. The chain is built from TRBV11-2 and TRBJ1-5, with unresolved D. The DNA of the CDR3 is TGTGCCAGCAGCATCTCCTCCAGGCAGCCCCAACGTTTT. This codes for CASSISSRQPQRF. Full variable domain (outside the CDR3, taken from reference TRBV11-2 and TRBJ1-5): EAGVAQSPRYKIIEKRQSVAFWCNPISGHATLYWYQQILGQGPKLLIQFQNNGVVDDSQLPKDRFSAERLKGVDSTLKIQPAKLEDSAVYLCASSISSRQPQRFGDGTRLSIL.